The present entry profiles one TCR beta chain with its context. The clone's antigen remains unknown. Per-base quality was not reported, and no clone a single base away is much larger than it. Library preparation was by the immunoSEQ multiplex PCR assay. Here the immuneACCESS table is served through TCRdb, limited to in-frame sequences with V and J called. Missing clones are a known gap in these copies; in checked studies unresolved V genes cover under half, and the rest lacks a known reason. The sample records 170,000 or so clones, roughly 91% of which are singletons. The ten most abundant clones make up roughly 1.6% of the sample. This sample is part of a study of control samples from healthy donors and cancer patients (TCRdb year 2020). From the cysteine up to the phenylalanine, the CDR3 has a length of 13 residues. The sequence is cut down to CDR3 DNA, 39 bases in frame from base 1. V is reduced by 7 bases and J by 10 bases, leaving a spacing of 14 bases between them. Looking up the germline V gene yields CDR1 SNHLY and CDR2 FYNNEI.

The V and J segments used are TRBV2 and TRBJ1-6; TRBD1 is a weak D gene call, 5 bases matching. This clonotype was sampled from a young man in good health. Sample: blood. CDR3 protein: CASKNQGGSPLHF. The DNA sequence reads TGTGCCAGCAAGAACCAGGGAGGATCACCCCTCCACTTT.